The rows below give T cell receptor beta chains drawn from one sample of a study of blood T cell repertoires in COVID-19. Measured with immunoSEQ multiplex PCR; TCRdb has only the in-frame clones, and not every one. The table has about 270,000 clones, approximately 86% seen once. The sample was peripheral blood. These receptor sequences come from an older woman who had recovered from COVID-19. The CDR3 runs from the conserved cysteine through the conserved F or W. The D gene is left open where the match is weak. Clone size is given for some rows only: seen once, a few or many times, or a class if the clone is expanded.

DNA: TGTGCCAGCAGCCCCCGCACAGGGAGTGGCTACACCTTC
CDR3: CASSPRTGSGYTF
J: TRBJ1-2
size: once
D: .
V: TRBV7-9

DNA: TGTGCCAGCAGCCCGCCCGTGGGGGCCGGCTACACCTTC
CDR3: CASSPPVGAGYTF
J: TRBJ1-2
size: .
D: .
V: TRBV6-5

DNA: TGTGCCAGCAGTTTAAACAGGGCGAACCAGCCCCAGCATTTT
CDR3: CASSLNRANQPQHF
J: TRBJ1-5
size: .
D: .
V: TRBV27

DNA: TGTGCCAGCAGCCAGGGACTAGCGGGGGAGTACAATGAGCAGTTCTTC
CDR3: CASSQGLAGEYNEQFF
J: TRBJ2-1
size: .
D: TRBD2
V: TRBV5-4

DNA: TGTGCCAGCAGCGTAGGGACTAGCGGGACTCTAGGCACAGATACGCAGTATTTT
CDR3: CASSVGTSGTLGTDTQYF
J: TRBJ2-3
size: .
D: TRBD2
V: TRBV9

DNA: TGTGCCAGCAGCCAAGCGGGCCGCTACGATGGCTACACCTTC
CDR3: CASSQAGRYDGYTF
J: TRBJ1-2
size: once
D: .
V: TRBV9

DNA: TGCAGCGTTTATTTGGCCAGGGGCACTGAAGCTTTCTTT
CDR3: CSVYLARGTEAFF
J: TRBJ1-1
size: once
D: .
V: TRBV29-1

DNA: TGCGCCAGCAGCCAGGGACTAGGGGGGGAGACCCAGTACTTC
CDR3: CASSQGLGGETQYF
J: TRBJ2-5
size: .
D: TRBD2
V: TRBV5-1

DNA: TGCGCCAGCAGCCAAGGGCGGATAGATACGCAGTATTTT
CDR3: CASSQGRIDTQYF
J: TRBJ2-3
size: .
D: .
V: TRBV4-3

DNA: TGTGCCAGCAGTTTATTATCGGACAGGGCTGGGGGAGATACGCAGTATTTT
CDR3: CASSLLSDRAGGDTQYF
J: TRBJ2-3
size: .
D: TRBD1
V: TRBV27

DNA: TGCGCCACCTCCAAGGACCGTGGAGGTTGGGAGCAGTTCTTC
CDR3: CATSKDRGGWEQFF
J: TRBJ2-1
size: .
D: .
V: TRBV5-1

DNA: TGTGCCAGCCAGATGACGGGTTATGGCTACACCTTC
CDR3: CASQMTGYGYTF
J: TRBJ1-2
size: .
D: .
V: TRBV3-1/TRBV3-2

DNA: TGTGCCAGCAGGCGGGACCGTGTGAACACCGGGGAGCTGTTTTTT
CDR3: CASRRDRVNTGELFF
J: TRBJ2-2
size: .
D: .
V: TRBV5-4

DNA: TGCGCCAGCAGCCAGGGCTCGGAAAGGGACAGGGGATCTGAAGCTTTCTTT
CDR3: CASSQGSERDRGSEAFF
J: TRBJ1-1
size: .
D: TRBD1
V: TRBV4-3

DNA: TGTGCCAGCAGCTTCTCAGGGGATGGCTCCTACGAGCAGTACTTC
CDR3: CASSFSGDGSYEQYF
J: TRBJ2-7
size: few
D: .
V: TRBV7-3

DNA: TGCGCCAGCAGCGGGCGGACAGGGCGAGAGACCCAGTACTTC
CDR3: CASSGRTGRETQYF
J: TRBJ2-5
size: .
D: TRBD1
V: TRBV5-1

DNA: TGTGCCAGCTCCTGGGCCTGGACGGGGGATGAGCAGTTCTTC
CDR3: CASSWAWTGDEQFF
J: TRBJ2-1
size: .
D: .
V: TRBV6-5

DNA: TGCGCCAGCAGCTTGACCCCAGAGGGAACTGAAGCTTTCTTT
CDR3: CASSLTPEGTEAFF
J: TRBJ1-1
size: .
D: .
V: TRBV5-1

DNA: TGTGCCAGCAGCCCCGGGATCGCTGGGGCCAACGTCCTGACTTTC
CDR3: CASSPGIAGANVLTF
J: TRBJ2-6
size: .
D: .
V: TRBV11-2

DNA: TGTGCCAGTAGTACCTGGGTAGCGGTCATCGAGCAGTACTTC
CDR3: CASSTWVAVIEQYF
J: TRBJ2-7
size: .
D: .
V: TRBV19

DNA: TGTGCCAGCAGATCAAGGTACTTGGACAGCGCGAACACCGGGGAGCTGTTTTTT
CDR3: CASRSRYLDSANTGELFF
J: TRBJ2-2
size: .
D: .
V: TRBV7-9

DNA: TGTGCCAGCAGCTTGAGAGAGACCCAGTACTTC
CDR3: CASSLRETQYF
J: TRBJ2-5
size: .
D: .
V: TRBV4-2

DNA: TGCGCCAGCAGCTCCTCAGTTGCCTATGGCTACACCTTC
CDR3: CASSSSVAYGYTF
J: TRBJ1-2
size: .
D: .
V: TRBV5-1

DNA: TGTGCCAGCAGCCCGAACTCAGGGAACAATAACTATGGCTACACCTTC
CDR3: CASSPNSGNNNYGYTF
J: TRBJ1-2
size: .
D: .
V: TRBV7-2